Listed below are T cell receptor beta chains from one sample, sequenced in a study of blood T cell repertoires in COVID-19. Sequencing used immunoSEQ multiplex PCR; TCRdb keeps in-frame clones, though not all of them. The data contain some 250,000 clones, about 88% of them singletons. The sample taken for sequencing was peripheral blood. These TCRs come from a woman between 35 and 50 years old who had recovered from COVID-19. Both conserved end residues are part of each CDR3. A D gene is named only where the DNA matches it firmly. Size tells how often a clone was seen (once, few, many) or the class of an expanded clone, and some rows leave it out.

v_gene: TRBV7-2; j_gene: TRBJ1-2; d_gene: .; abundance: .; CDR3nt: TGTGCCAGCAGCCCCATGGCAGGGGAGAACTATGGCTACACCTTC; CDR3aa: CASSPMAGENYGYTF
v_gene: TRBV5-1; j_gene: TRBJ1-5; d_gene: TRBD1; abundance: few; CDR3nt: TGCGCCAGCAGCCCGGGGACAGGTAATCAGCCCCAGCATTTT; CDR3aa: CASSPGTGNQPQHF
v_gene: TRBV4-3; j_gene: TRBJ2-3; d_gene: .; abundance: few; CDR3nt: TGCGCCAGCAGCCAAGATTCTAGCGTCGAGCAGTATTTT; CDR3aa: CASSQDSSVEQYF
v_gene: TRBV10-3; j_gene: TRBJ1-4; d_gene: .; abundance: .; CDR3nt: TGTGCCATCAGTGTGGGGAGGGTGGGCGAAAAACTGTTTTTT; CDR3aa: CAISVGRVGEKLFF
v_gene: TRBV30; j_gene: TRBJ2-1; d_gene: TRBD2; abundance: .; CDR3nt: TGTGCCTGGAGTCGAGCTAGCGGCTCCTACAATGAGCAGTTCTTC; CDR3aa: CAWSRASGSYNEQFF
v_gene: TRBV6-2/TRBV6-3; j_gene: TRBJ1-2; d_gene: .; abundance: .; CDR3nt: TGTGCCAGCAGTTACCTCTCACGGGGCTACACCTTC; CDR3aa: CASSYLSRGYTF
v_gene: TRBV7-3; j_gene: TRBJ2-1; d_gene: TRBD2; abundance: .; CDR3nt: TGTGCCAGCAGCTCCGTCGGGGGGATTGATGAGCAGTTCTTC; CDR3aa: CASSSVGGIDEQFF
v_gene: TRBV7-9; j_gene: TRBJ2-7; d_gene: TRBD1; abundance: .; CDR3nt: TGTGCCAGCAGCTCCCAGGGGGACGAGCAGTACTTC; CDR3aa: CASSSQGDEQYF
v_gene: TRBV19; j_gene: TRBJ2-7; d_gene: TRBD1; abundance: .; CDR3nt: TGTGCCAGTAGTATGGGCTGGGGACAGGGGCTCTCCTACGAGCAGTACTTC; CDR3aa: CASSMGWGQGLSYEQYF
v_gene: TRBV21-1; j_gene: TRBJ2-5; d_gene: .; abundance: .; CDR3nt: TGTGCCAGCAGCAAAGGCCCCCGATGTGGGACTCCCCAAGAGACCCAGTACTTC; CDR3aa: CASSKGPRCGTPQETQYF
v_gene: TRBV28; j_gene: TRBJ2-1; d_gene: TRBD2; abundance: .; CDR3nt: TGTGCCAGCAGCCCGTGGGGGGGGAGCTCCTACAATGAGCAGTTCTTC; CDR3aa: CASSPWGGSSYNEQFF
v_gene: TRBV6-2/TRBV6-3; j_gene: TRBJ1-2; d_gene: TRBD1; abundance: .; CDR3nt: TGTGCCAGCAGTTACCTCCGGACAGGGGGCCATGGCTACACCTTC; CDR3aa: CASSYLRTGGHGYTF
v_gene: TRBV7-2; j_gene: TRBJ1-3; d_gene: .; abundance: .; CDR3nt: TGTGCCAGCAGCTCTCGCAGGGGAGGAAACACCATATATTTT; CDR3aa: CASSSRRGGNTIYF
v_gene: TRBV18; j_gene: TRBJ2-5; d_gene: .; abundance: .; CDR3nt: TGTGCCAGCTCACCAGCGCAGACAGCACAAGAGACCCAGTACTTC; CDR3aa: CASSPAQTAQETQYF
v_gene: TRBV7-2; j_gene: TRBJ2-7; d_gene: TRBD2; abundance: .; CDR3nt: TGTGCCAGCAGCTTACTTTGGGGGAGGGCCGCCGCCGAGCAGTACTTC; CDR3aa: CASSLLWGRAAAEQYF